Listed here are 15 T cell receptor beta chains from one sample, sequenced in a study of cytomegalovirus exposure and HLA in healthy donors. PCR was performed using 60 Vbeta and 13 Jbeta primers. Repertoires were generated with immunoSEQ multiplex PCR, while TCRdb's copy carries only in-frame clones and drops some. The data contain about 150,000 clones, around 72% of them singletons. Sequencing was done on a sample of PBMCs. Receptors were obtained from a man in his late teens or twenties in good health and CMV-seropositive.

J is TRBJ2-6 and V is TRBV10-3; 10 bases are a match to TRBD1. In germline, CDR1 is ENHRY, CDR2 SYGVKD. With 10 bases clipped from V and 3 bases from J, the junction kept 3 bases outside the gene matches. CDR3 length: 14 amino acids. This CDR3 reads CASGQGDGANVLTF. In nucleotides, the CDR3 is TGTGCCAGCGGACAGGGGGATGGGGCCAACGTCCTGACTTTC.

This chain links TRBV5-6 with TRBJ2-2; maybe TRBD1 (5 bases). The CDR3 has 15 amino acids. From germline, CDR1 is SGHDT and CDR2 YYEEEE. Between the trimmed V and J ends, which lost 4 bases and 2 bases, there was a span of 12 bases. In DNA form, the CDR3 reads TGTGCCAGCAGCCGACTGACAGTAAACACCGGGGAGCTGTTTTTT. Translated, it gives CASSRLTVNTGELFF.

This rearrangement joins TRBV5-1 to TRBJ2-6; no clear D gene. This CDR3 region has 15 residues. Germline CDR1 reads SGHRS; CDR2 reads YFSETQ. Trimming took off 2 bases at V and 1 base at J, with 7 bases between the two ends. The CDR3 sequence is CASSLTLSGANVLTF. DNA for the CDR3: TGCGCCAGCAGCTTAACTTTATCTGGGGCCAACGTCCTGACTTTC.

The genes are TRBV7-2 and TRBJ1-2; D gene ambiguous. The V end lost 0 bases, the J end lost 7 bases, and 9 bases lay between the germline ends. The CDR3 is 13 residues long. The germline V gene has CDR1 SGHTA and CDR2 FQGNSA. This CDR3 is CASSLAVQSGYTF. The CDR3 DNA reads TGTGCCAGCAGCTTAGCAGTACAGAGTGGCTACACCTTC.

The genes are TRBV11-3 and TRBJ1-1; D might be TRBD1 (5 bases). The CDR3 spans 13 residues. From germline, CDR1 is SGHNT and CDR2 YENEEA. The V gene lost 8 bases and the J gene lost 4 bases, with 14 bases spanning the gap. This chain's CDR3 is CASAINGGTEAFF. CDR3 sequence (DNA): TGTGCCAGCGCGATCAACGGGGGCACTGAAGCTTTCTTT.

CDR3 DNA sequence: TGCGCCAGCAGCCAGAGACAGCCGCAGGGCTATGGCTACACCTTC. Its protein product is CASSQRQPQGYGYTF. The gene calls are TRBV4-1 and TRBJ1-2, with D maybe TRBD1 (5 bases). The CDR3 consists of 15 residues. The V end lost 3 bases, the J end lost 4 bases, and 15 bases lay between the germline ends. Germline V gene sequence: CDR1 MGHRA, CDR2 YSYEKL.

The CDR3 nucleotides are TGTGCCAGCAGTCCACTGGGACAGGGGAACACCGGGGAGCTGTTTTTT. It codes for CASSPLGQGNTGELFF. This sequence joins TRBV28 and TRBJ2-2; 9 positions match TRBD1. After removal of 5 bases from V and 1 base from J, the junction contained 5 bases not matched to a gene. Germline V CDR1 and CDR2: MDHEN, SYDVKM. This CDR3 contains 16 residues.

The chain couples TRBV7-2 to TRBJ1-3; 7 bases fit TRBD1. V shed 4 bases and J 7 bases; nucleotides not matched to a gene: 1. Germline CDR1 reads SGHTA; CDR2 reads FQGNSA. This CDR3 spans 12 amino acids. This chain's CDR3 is CASSSTGNTIYF. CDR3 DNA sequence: TGTGCCAGCAGCTCGACAGGGAACACCATATATTTT.

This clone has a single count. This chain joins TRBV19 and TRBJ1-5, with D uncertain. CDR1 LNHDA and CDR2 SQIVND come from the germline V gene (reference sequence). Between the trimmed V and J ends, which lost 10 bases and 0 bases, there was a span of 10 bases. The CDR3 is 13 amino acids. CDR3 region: CATDSYSNQPQHF. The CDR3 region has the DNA TGTGCCACCGACTCTTATAGCAATCAGCCCCAGCATTTT.

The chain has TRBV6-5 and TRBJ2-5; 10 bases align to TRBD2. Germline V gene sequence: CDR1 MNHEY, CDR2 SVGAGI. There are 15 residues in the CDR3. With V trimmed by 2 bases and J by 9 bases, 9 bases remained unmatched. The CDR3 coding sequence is TGTGCCAGCAGTTACCAAAGCGGGGGGGTAGGGTCCCAGTACTTC. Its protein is CASSYQSGGVGSQYF.

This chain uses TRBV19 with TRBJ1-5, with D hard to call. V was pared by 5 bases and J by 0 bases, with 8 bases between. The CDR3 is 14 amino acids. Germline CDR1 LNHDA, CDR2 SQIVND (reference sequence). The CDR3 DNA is TGTGCCAGTAGTCTACAGAATAGCAATCAGCCCCAGCATTTT. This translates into CASSLQNSNQPQHF.

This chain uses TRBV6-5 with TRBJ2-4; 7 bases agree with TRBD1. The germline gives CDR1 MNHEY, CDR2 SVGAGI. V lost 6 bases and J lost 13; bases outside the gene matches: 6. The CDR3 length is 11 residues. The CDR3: CASRMGDRQYF. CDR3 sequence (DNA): TGTGCCAGCAGAATGGGGGACAGACAGTACTTC.

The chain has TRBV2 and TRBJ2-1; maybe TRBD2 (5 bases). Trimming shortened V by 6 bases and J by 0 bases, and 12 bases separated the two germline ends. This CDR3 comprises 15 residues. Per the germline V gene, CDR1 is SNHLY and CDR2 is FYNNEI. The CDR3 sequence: CASRPRDGSYNEQFF. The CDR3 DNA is TGTGCCAGCAGGCCGAGGGATGGCTCCTACAATGAGCAGTTCTTC.

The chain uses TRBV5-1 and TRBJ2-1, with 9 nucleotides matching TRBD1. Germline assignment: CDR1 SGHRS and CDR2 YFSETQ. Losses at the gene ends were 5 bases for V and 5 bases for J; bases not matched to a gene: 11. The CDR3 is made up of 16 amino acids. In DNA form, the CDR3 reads TGCGCCAGCAGGTACCCCGGGGACAGGGTCAACAATGAGCAGTTCTTC. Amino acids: CASRYPGDRVNNEQFF.

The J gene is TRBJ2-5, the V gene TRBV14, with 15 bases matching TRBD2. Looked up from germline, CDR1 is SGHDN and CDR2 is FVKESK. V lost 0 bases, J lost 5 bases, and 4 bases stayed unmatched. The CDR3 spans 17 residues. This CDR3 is CASSQDGTSGRKETQYF. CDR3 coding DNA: TGTGCCAGCAGCCAAGATGGGACTAGCGGGAGGAAGGAGACCCAGTACTTC.